This paragraph covers one TCR beta chain sequence. This entry comes from a study of blood T cell repertoires in COVID-19. Study in general: From T cells, B-cell-depleted T cells, or PBMCs came the material, which was cDNA or gDNA.

V lost 2 bases to trimming and J lost 8 bases, with 6 bases between them. This CDR3 contains 10 residues. Germline CDR1 and CDR2: GTSNPN and SVGIG (reference sequence). Generated by immunoSEQ multiplex PCR, the TCRdb table keeps only in-frame clones and is missing some. Among some 390,000 clones listed, about 90% were seen once. The study drew participants aged about 18 to 89 years from roughly 25 US areas. Participants had their cohort set by participant-reported clinical history. Two consecutive negative NP/OP PCR tests, clearance, or resolved symptoms defined Cohort 3 recovery. This chain links TRBV30 with TRBJ1-2; no clear D. What was sequenced was PBMCs or T cells enriched from blood (not recorded which). The sequence derives from a woman aged 30 to 39 who had recovered from COVID-19. CDR3: CAWSPNGYTF. In nucleotides, the CDR3 is TGTGCCTGGAGTCCTAACGGCTACACCTTC. The full variable domain, its missing parts supplied by reference TRBV30 and TRBJ1-2, is SQTIHQWPATLVQPVGSPLSLECTVEGTSNPNLYWYRQAAGRGLQLLFYSVGIGQISSEVPQNLSASRPQDRQFILSSKKLLLSDSGFYLCAWSPNGYTFGSGTRLTVV.